A single sample is the source of the 15 T cell receptor beta chains below, sequenced in a study of monozygotic twins with inflammatory bowel disease (dated by TCRdb to the late 2010s). The library was produced with 5' RACE. Instrument on record: Illumina HiSeq 2500. One entry per CDR3 protein sequence results from the TCRdb reprocessing of the reads, with DNA left out. For this sample, the table gives around 450,000 distinct CDR3 sequences. About 2.6% of the sample is held by the ten biggest clonotypes. The sample taken for sequencing was blood. Receptors originate from a human donor with ulcerative colitis or Crohn's disease, or a healthy co-twin of an affected twin (not recorded which).

The chain has TRBV5-4 and TRBJ2-6. There are 15 residues in the CDR3. CDR1 and CDR2 (germline): SGHNT, YYREEE (reference sequence). The CDR3 reads CASSPIRDGANVLTF.

The chain recombines TRBV20-1 with TRBJ1-1; TCRdb names TRBD1, which stays unverified in the absence of DNA. The CDR3 contains 13 residues. CDR1 DFQATT and CDR2 SNEGSKA come from the germline V gene (reference sequence). The CDR3 sequence: CSASGQGFTEAFF.

The rearrangement uses TRBV20-1 and TRBJ2-1; TCRdb proposes TRBD2, but this gene call is untestable without DNA. The CDR3 spans 14 residues. Germline values: CDR1 DFQATT, CDR2 SNEGSKA (reference sequence). The CDR3 here is CSAPLAPSYNEQFF.

The V call is TRBV7-3, the J call TRBJ2-3; the TCRdb call, TRBD1, lacks DNA for checking. CDR3 length equals 15 residues. Looked up from germline, CDR1 is SGHTA and CDR2 is FQGTGA. CDR3: CASSLQGIQSNTQYF.

The V gene is TRBV20-1, the J gene TRBJ1-5; without DNA, the TCRdb call of TRBD1 cannot be checked. Germline lookup yields CDR1 DFQATT and CDR2 SNEGSKA (reference sequence). This CDR3 region has 17 residues. The CDR3 sequence: CSARGDRAFGSNQPQHF.

This sequence joins TRBV7-9 and TRBJ1-2. The length of the CDR3 is 11 residues. Germline V CDR1 and CDR2: SEHNR, FQNEAQ (reference sequence). The CDR3 reads CASSYKQGYTF.

This chain links TRBV3-1 with TRBJ2-7; the D call of TRBD2 rests on TCRdb alone, since no DNA is present to check it. Germline V gives CDR1 LGHDT, CDR2 YNNKEL (reference sequence). The CDR3 covers 15 residues. CDR3 amino acids: CASSPASSGSSEQYF.

This chain uses TRBV12-3 or TRBV12-4 with TRBJ2-4. The CDR3 runs 15 residues. This CDR3 is CASSLHAAAKNIQYF.

V is TRBV5-5 and J is TRBJ2-5; the TCRdb call, TRBD2, lacks DNA for checking. This CDR3 has 16 amino acids. Germline-derived CDR1 and CDR2 are SGHKS and YYEKEE (reference sequence). The chain's CDR3 is CASSLDGGLSQETQYF.

V and J are TRBV24-1 and TRBJ1-5. The germline CDR1 and CDR2 sequences are KGHDR and SFDVKD. The CDR3 spans 12 residues. CDR3 loop: CATSDFLGSQHF.

CDR3 residues: CASGLGAPQETQYF. This rearrangement joins TRBV12-5 to TRBJ2-5; the D gene TCRdb calls, TRBD1, cannot be checked with no DNA. Germline V lookup: CDR1 LGHNT, CDR2 FRNRAP. CDR3 length: 14 amino acids.

The chain recombines TRBV7-9 with TRBJ2-1; the TCRdb D gene call, TRBD1, has no DNA to confirm it. This CDR3 comprises 14 residues. Germline CDR1 is SEHNR and CDR2 is FQNEAQ (reference sequence). The CDR3 sequence: CASSVAGGFNEQFF.

The rearrangement links TRBV12-3 or TRBV12-4 to TRBJ1-2; TCRdb returns TRBD1, unconfirmable since there is no DNA. This CDR3 region has 13 residues. The CDR3 protein is CASRRNRDYGYTF.

The chain has TRBV6-2 or TRBV6-3 and TRBJ2-7; there is no DNA to check the TCRdb D call of TRBD1. The germline gives CDR1 MNHEY, CDR2 SVGEGT. The CDR3 runs to 17 residues. This chain's CDR3 is CASSPRIPSSGVFEQYF.

The chain uses TRBV3-1 and TRBJ2-1. The germline V gene encodes CDR1 LGHDT and CDR2 YNNKEL (reference sequence). The CDR3 is 13 residues long. The CDR3 reads CASSHDDYNEQFF.